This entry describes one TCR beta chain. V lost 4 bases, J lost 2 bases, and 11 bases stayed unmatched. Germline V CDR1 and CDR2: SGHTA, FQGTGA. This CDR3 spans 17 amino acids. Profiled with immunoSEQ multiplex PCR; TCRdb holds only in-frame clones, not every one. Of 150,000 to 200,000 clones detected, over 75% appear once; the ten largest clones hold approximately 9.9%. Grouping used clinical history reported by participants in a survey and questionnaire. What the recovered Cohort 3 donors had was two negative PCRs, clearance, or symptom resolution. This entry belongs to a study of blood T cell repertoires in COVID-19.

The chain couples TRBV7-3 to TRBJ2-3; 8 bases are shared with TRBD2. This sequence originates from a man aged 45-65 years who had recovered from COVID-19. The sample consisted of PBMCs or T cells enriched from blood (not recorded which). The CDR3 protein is CASSSSGRGAPTDTQYF. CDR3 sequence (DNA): TGTGCCAGCAGCTCCTCCGGGCGGGGGGCCCCCACAGATACGCAGTATTTT.